A selection of T cell receptor beta chains follows, all from one sample in a study of persistence of HIV-infected CD4 T cells. These receptors are not linked to any known antigen. Clones were sequenced by immunoSEQ multiplex PCR, and TCRdb holds only the in-frame ones, with some missing. This table has over 35,000 clones, approximately 89% appearing once. Sequenced material: CD4+ T cells sorted from PBMCs after 18-hour stimulation, taken from a patient who received antiretroviral therapy. The receptors were gathered from an adult man with HIV who was CMV-seropositive. Both conserved end residues are part of each CDR3. The D gene is left open where the match is weak. The size entry is marked missing in some rows and otherwise reads once, few, many or a size class.

16 | NA | TRBJ2-3 | NA | TRBV5-1 | TGCGCCAGCAGCTTACTTGGTGAGCTTAACACAGATACGCAGTATTTT | CASSLLGELNTDTQYF
9 | NA | TRBJ1-2 | NA | TRBV19 | TGTGCCAGCGGCTATGGCTACACCTTC | CASGYGYTF
13 | NA | TRBJ2-7 | NA | TRBV21-1 | TGTGCCGGCCGCTGGGAGCCGCCCTACGAGCAGTACTTC | CAGRWEPPYEQYF
14 | NA | TRBJ1-3 | NA | TRBV29-1 | TGCAGCGTTGACCCGCAGAGCTCTGGAAACACCATATATTTT | CSVDPQSSGNTIYF
13 | NA | TRBJ1-1 | NA | TRBV30 | TGTGCCTGGAGCGAAAGAATAAACACTGAAGCTTTCTTT | CAWSERINTEAFF
11 | NA | TRBJ1-1 | once | TRBV12-5 | TGTGCTAGTATCGTGAACACTGAAGCTTTCTTT | CASIVNTEAFF
11 | NA | TRBJ2-3 | NA | TRBV12-3/TRBV12-4 | TGTGCCAGCAGTGCCACAGATACGCAGTATTTT | CASSATDTQYF
17 | TRBD1 | TRBJ1-2 | few | TRBV14 | TGTGCCAGCAGCCAAGATCGGGGACAGGGGGCGTCAAGAGGCTACACCTTC | CASSQDRGQGASRGYTF
15 | NA | TRBJ1-6 | once | TRBV6-1 | TGTGCCAGCAGTTCCGGGACAACTTATAATTCACCCCTCCACTTT | CASSSGTTYNSPLHF
12 | NA | TRBJ1-2 | NA | TRBV18 | TGTGCCAGCTCACCACTGGACGGAGTCTACACCTTC | CASSPLDGVYTF
15 | TRBD2 | TRBJ2-3 | once | TRBV10-3 | TGTGCCATCAGTGGGGGACTAGCGGGGAAAGATACGCAGTATTTT | CAISGGLAGKDTQYF
13 | NA | TRBJ2-3 | NA | TRBV10-3 | TGTGCCATCATGACCGGTGGGGGAGATACGCAGTATTTT | CAIMTGGGDTQYF
12 | NA | TRBJ1-2 | NA | TRBV2 | TGTGCCAGCAGTGAAGGCCGACGGGGCTACACCTTC | CASSEGRRGYTF
15 | NA | TRBJ2-7 | NA | TRBV18 | TGTGCCAGCTCACCAGGAGGCCCCTCGGGCTACGAGCAGTACTTC | CASSPGGPSGYEQYF
14 | NA | TRBJ1-6 | few | TRBV2 | TGTGCCAGCAAGAGAGACAGCTATAATTCACCCCTCCACTTT | CASKRDSYNSPLHF
17 | NA | TRBJ1-4 | NA | TRBV5-1 | TGCGCCAGCAGCTTGAATTATAGGAGAGACACGAATGAAAAACTGTTTTTT | CASSLNYRRDTNEKLFF
16 | TRBD1 | TRBJ1-1 | few | TRBV10-3 | TGTGCCATCAGTGATCCCGGCCGGGACAGGGGGCGTCGAGCTTTCTTT | CAISDPGRDRGRRAFF
11 | NA | TRBJ2-3 | NA | TRBV28 | TGTGCCAGCAGGGTCACAGATACGCAGTATTTT | CASRVTDTQYF
14 | NA | TRBJ1-2 | NA | TRBV18 | TGTGCCAGCTCACCACCGGGGCAGGGAGGGGGCTACACCTTC | CASSPPGQGGGYTF
12 | NA | TRBJ1-1 | NA | TRBV7-8 | TGTGCCAGCAGCTCAGGACAGTCTGAAGCTTTCTTT | CASSSGQSEAFF
13 | NA | TRBJ2-7 | few | TRBV27 | TGTGCCAGCAGTTTAGAGAGGGGATACGAGCAGTACTTC | CASSLERGYEQYF
14 | NA | TRBJ1-1 | NA | TRBV6-5 | TGTGCCAGCAGTTGGGGGGGGCGCTCCACTGAAGCTTTCTTT | CASSWGGRSTEAFF